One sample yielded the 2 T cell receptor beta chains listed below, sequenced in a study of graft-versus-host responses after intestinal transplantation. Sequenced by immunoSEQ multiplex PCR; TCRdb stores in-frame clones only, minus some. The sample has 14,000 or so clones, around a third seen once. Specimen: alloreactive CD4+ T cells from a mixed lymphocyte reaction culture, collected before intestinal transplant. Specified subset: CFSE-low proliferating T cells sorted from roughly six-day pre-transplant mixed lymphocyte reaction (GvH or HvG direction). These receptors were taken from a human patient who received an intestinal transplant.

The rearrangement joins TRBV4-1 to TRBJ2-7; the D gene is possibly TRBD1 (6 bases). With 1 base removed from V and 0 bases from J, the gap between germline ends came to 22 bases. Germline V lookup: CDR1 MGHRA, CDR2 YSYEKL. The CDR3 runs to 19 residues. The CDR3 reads CASSQALTGAQPSSYEQYF. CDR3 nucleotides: TGCGCCAGCAGCCAAGCGTTGACAGGCGCCCAACCGAGCTCCTACGAGCAGTACTTC.

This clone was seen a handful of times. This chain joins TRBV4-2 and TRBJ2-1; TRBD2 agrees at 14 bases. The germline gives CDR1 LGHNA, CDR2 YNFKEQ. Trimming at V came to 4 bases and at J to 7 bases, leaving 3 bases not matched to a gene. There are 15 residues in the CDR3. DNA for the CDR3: TGTGCCAGCAGCCCAGGACTAGCGGGAGGTAATGAGCAGTTCTTC. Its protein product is CASSPGLAGGNEQFF.